This is a list of T cell receptor beta chains from one sample in a study of T cells in localized non-small cell lung cancer. Clones were sequenced by immunoSEQ multiplex PCR, and TCRdb holds only the in-frame ones, with some missing. The sample carries about 34,000 clones, around four fifths recorded once. The sequences come from peripheral blood, collected before any cancer treatment. The receptors come from a male donor aged 60 or older with stage II squamous cell lung carcinoma. The CDR3 runs from the conserved cysteine through the conserved F or W. Fields, in order: J gene, V gene, D gene, clone size, CDR3 DNA, CDR3 protein. A D gene is named only where the DNA matches it firmly. The size field is filled for only some rows; it gives once, few, many or a size class.

>TRBJ1-4|TRBV7-9|NA|NA
TGTGCCAGCAGCCCAGGCGGCGGCGGCGGAAAACTGTTTTTT
CASSPGGGGGKLFF
>TRBJ2-1|TRBV7-9|NA|NA
TGTGCCGCCCCCGGGGGGACAGACTCCAGCGGCCGCAATGAGCAGTTCTTC
CAAPGGTDSSGRNEQFF
>TRBJ1-4|TRBV14|NA|NA
TGTGCCAGCAGCCAGGACACGTGGGAAAAACTGTTTTTT
CASSQDTWEKLFF
>TRBJ1-1|TRBV10-1|TRBD1|NA
TGCGCCAGCAGATTAGACAGGGCGAACACTGAAGCTTTCTTT
CASRLDRANTEAFF
>TRBJ2-7|TRBV21-1|NA|once
TGTGCCAGCAGCAGACTCAGGAGAACCTACGAGCAGTACTTC
CASSRLRRTYEQYF
>TRBJ1-1|TRBV18|NA|NA
TGTGCCAGCTCACCACAAATATCCAACACTGAAGCTTTCTTT
CASSPQISNTEAFF
>TRBJ1-4|TRBV14|TRBD1|NA
TGTGCCAGCAGCCAGCGGACAGGGTCTAATGAAAAACTGTTTTTT
CASSQRTGSNEKLFF
>TRBJ1-5|TRBV19|TRBD1|NA
TGTGCCAGTAGTCGGTGGGGGACAGGGGATCAGCCCCAGCATTTT
CASSRWGTGDQPQHF
>TRBJ1-1|TRBV10-2|NA|NA
TGCGCCACCGGACAGCCTACCACTGAAGCTTTCTTT
CATGQPTTEAFF
>TRBJ1-2|TRBV29-1|NA|NA
TGCAGCGTCGCAACAGGGATGGATGGCTACACCTTC
CSVATGMDGYTF
>TRBJ2-1|TRBV7-2|TRBD2|once
TGTGCCAGCAGCTTAGCCTGGGGACTAGCACAGAATGAGCAGTTCTTC
CASSLAWGLAQNEQFF
>TRBJ2-5|TRBV19|TRBD2|NA
TGTGCCAGTAGTATATTCAGGACTAGCGGGGGGCCACCGAGTGGGACCCAGTACTTC
CASSIFRTSGGPPSGTQYF
>TRBJ1-4|TRBV20-1|NA|few
TGCAGTGCAGCGGGAAGTGAAAAACTGTTTTTT
CSAAGSEKLFF
>TRBJ2-1|TRBV13|NA|NA
TGTGCCAGCAGCTTAGTCCGTCGCAGGGGCTCCTACAATGAGCAGTTCTTC
CASSLVRRRGSYNEQFF
>TRBJ1-5|TRBV29-1|NA|NA
TGCAGCGTTCAGGGAGGGGACAATCAGCCCCAGCATTTT
CSVQGGDNQPQHF
>TRBJ2-2|TRBV4-2|NA|NA
TGTGCCAGCAGCCCTACGGGGACGGCGAACACCGGGGAGCTGTTTTTT
CASSPTGTANTGELFF
>TRBJ1-4|TRBV30|TRBD1|NA
TGTGCCTGGAGTGACAGGGGGATGACTAATGAAAAACTGTTTTTT
CAWSDRGMTNEKLFF
>TRBJ2-1|TRBV7-8|NA|NA
TGTGCCAGCAGCTCCGCCCGGAACGTTCAGTTCTTC
CASSSARNVQFF
>TRBJ2-5|TRBV5-1|NA|once
TGCGCCAGCAGCTTGGATAGGGAGACCCAGTACTTC
CASSLDRETQYF
>TRBJ2-5|TRBV11-2|NA|NA
TGTGCCAGCAGCTTTGGACATATCCAAGAGACCCAGTACTTC
CASSFGHIQETQYF
>TRBJ2-3|TRBV28|TRBD2|NA
TGTGCCAGCAGTTTGAGGGAGGGGCGATTCCTGGGGCAGGGCACGCAGTATTTT
CASSLREGRFLGQGTQYF
>TRBJ1-1|TRBV23-1|NA|NA
TGCGCCAGGTCTTACCCCGCACCGCGCACTGAAGCTTTCTTT
CARSYPAPRTEAFF
>TRBJ1-2|TRBV6-5|NA|NA
TGTGCCAGCAGTTACGAAGGGAGAGGCGATGGCTACACCTTC
CASSYEGRGDGYTF
>TRBJ2-1|TRBV6-1|NA|NA
TGTGCCAGCAGTGAAGGTAGGGGAACCAATGAGCAGTTCTTC
CASSEGRGTNEQFF
>TRBJ2-2|TRBV6-1|NA|NA
TGTGCCAGCAAGTATGTCAGGATGGTCACCGGGGAGCTGTTTTTT
CASKYVRMVTGELFF
>TRBJ1-1|TRBV11-2|NA|few
TGTGCCAGCAGCACTCAGGGGCTCGCTGAAGCTTTCTTT
CASSTQGLAEAFF
>TRBJ2-1|TRBV7-8|NA|NA
TGTGCCAGCAGCTTAGAAGGCGTCACCGACAATGAGCAGTTCTTC
CASSLEGVTDNEQFF